These 13 T cell receptor beta chains came from one sample sequenced in a study of memory CD4+ T cells and cytomegalovirus serostatus. Only in-frame clones appear in the TCRdb table, and some are missing; sequencing was by immunoSEQ multiplex PCR. The sample yields 50,000 to 60,000 clones, 82% seen once. The sort gate was single viable CD3+CD4+CD8-CD45RO+ cells for memory CD4+ T cells. The source material was memory CD4+ T cells from blood. The source is an adult in good health and CMV-seronegative.

This clone has only a few counts. J is TRBJ1-1 and V is TRBV7-3, with TRBD1 matching 7 bases. The length of the CDR3 is 13 residues. V gave up 0 bases and J gave up 10 bases; unmatched junction bases: 5. Germline CDR1 is SGHTA and CDR2 is FQGTGA. The CDR3 reads CASSLTGGSVAFF. The CDR3 DNA follows: TGTGCCAGCAGCTTAACAGGGGGCAGTGTAGCTTTCTTT. The entire variable domain, with the rest obtained from reference TRBV7-3 and TRBJ1-1, is as follows: GAGVSQTPSNKVTEKGKYVELRCDPISGHTALYWYRQSLGQGPEFLIYFQGTGAADDSGLPNDRFFAVRPEGSVSTLKIQRTERGDSAVYLCASSLTGGSVAFFGQGTRLTVV.

This clone was found a few times. The gene calls are TRBV7-6 and TRBJ1-4; 9 nucleotides agree with TRBD1. The germline gives CDR1 SGHVS, CDR2 FNYEAQ. J gave up 8 bases and V 5 bases, and 9 bases lay outside the gene matches. The CDR3 loop spans 15 amino acids. CDR3 sequence reads: CASSRGQGRHEKLFF. The CDR3 DNA follows: TGTGCCAGCAGCAGGGGACAGGGAAGGCACGAAAAACTGTTTTTT.

The chain uses TRBV7-9 and TRBJ2-7; either TRBD1 or TRBD2 may supply D (5 bases each). The CDR3 has 13 amino acids. Germline V CDR1 and CDR2: SEHNR, FQNEAQ (reference sequence). V dropped 5 bases and J dropped 2 bases, with 10 bases sitting between them. The CDR3: CASSPKGPYEQYF. As DNA, the CDR3 is TGTGCCAGCAGCCCAAAGGGACCCTACGAGCAGTACTTC. Together with reference TRBV7-9 and TRBJ2-7, the CDR3 gives the full variable domain: DTGVSQNPRHKITKRGQNVTFRCDPISEHNRLYWYRQTLGQGPEFLTYFQNEAQLEKSRLLSDRFSAERPKGSFSTLEIQRTEQGDSAMYLCASSPKGPYEQYFGPGTRLTVT.

The chain is built from TRBV6-1 and TRBJ1-1; no firm D call. Germline V gene lookup returns CDR1 MNHNS and CDR2 SASEGT. Trimming left V 2 bases short and J 2 bases short, with 9 bases between. This CDR3 has 14 residues. This CDR3 is CASSEFHGNTEAFF. CDR3 nucleotides: TGTGCCAGCAGTGAATTTCACGGAAACACTGAAGCTTTCTTT.

V is TRBV29-1 and J is TRBJ1-6, with D possibly being TRBD1 (5 bases). Germline lookup yields CDR1 SQVTM and CDR2 ANQGSEA. Trimming shortened V by 6 bases and J by 7 bases, and 16 bases separated the two germline ends. CDR3 length: 14 residues. CDR3 nucleotides: TGCAGCGTACAAAACGGGACGGCGAATTCACCCCTCCACTTT. Translating gives CSVQNGTANSPLHF.

V is TRBV5-1 and J is TRBJ2-3; D call uncertain. The ends were cut back, 1 base at V and 6 bases at J, with 18 bases in the middle. This CDR3 is built from 16 residues. Germline loops: CDR1 SGHRS, CDR2 YFSETQ. CDR3 DNA sequence: TGCGCCAGCAGCTTGCTCAGCTCTATGGGAACGGATACGCAGTATTTT. Translating gives CASSLLSSMGTDTQYF.

The chain joins TRBV7-9 to TRBJ2-5; possibly TRBD1 for D (6 bases). Germline CDR1 and CDR2: SEHNR and FQNEAQ (reference sequence). The CDR3 has 15 residues. V was pared by 4 bases and J by 0 bases, with 12 bases between. CDR3 region: CASSSTQGYQETQYF. The CDR3 DNA sequence: TGTGCCAGCAGCTCAACACAGGGCTACCAAGAGACCCAGTACTTC. Full variable domain (rest looked up from reference TRBV7-9 and TRBJ2-5): DTGVSQNPRHKITKRGQNVTFRCDPISEHNRLYWYRQTLGQGPEFLTYFQNEAQLEKSRLLSDRFSAERPKGSFSTLEIQRTEQGDSAMYLCASSSTQGYQETQYFGPGTRLLVL.

The CDR3 here is CASSASGGAGNEQFF. The CDR3, as DNA: TGTGCCAGCAGCGCTAGCGGGGGGGCTGGTAATGAGCAGTTCTTC. The V call is TRBV11-2, the J call TRBJ2-1, with TRBD2 matching 12 bases. Germline CDR1 is SGHAT and CDR2 is FQNNGV. With 5 bases clipped from V and 7 bases from J, the junction kept 6 bases outside the gene matches. The CDR3 runs to 15 residues.

This chain joins TRBV6-5 and TRBJ1-4; D remains ambiguous. There are 16 residues in the CDR3. Germline V gene sequence: CDR1 MNHEY, CDR2 SVGAGI. Trimming took 2 bases from V and 3 from J, leaving 13 bases between them. CDR3 nucleotide sequence: TGTGCCAGCAGTTACGGTCCACCCGCCTCTAATGAAAAACTGTTTTTT. This translates into CASSYGPPASNEKLFF.

J is TRBJ2-7 and V is TRBV5-1, with D possibly being TRBD2 (5 bases). V was shortened by 0 bases and J by 4 bases, with 11 bases between the two germline ends. CDR1 is SGHRS, CDR2 YFSETQ, per germline. This CDR3 has 14 residues. The CDR3 coding sequence is TGCGCCAGCAGCTTGGAGGCTAGCTCGTACGAGCAGTACTTC. It specifies CASSLEASSYEQYF.

This clone counts as medium-sized. The CDR3: CASSLASGISSPLHF. DNA for the CDR3: TGCGCCAGCAGCTTGGCTTCGGGGATTAGTTCACCCCTCCACTTT. This sequence joins TRBV5-1 and TRBJ1-6, with D unresolved. CDR3 length: 15 amino acids. V dropped 0 bases and J dropped 9 bases, with 13 bases sitting between them. Germline V gene lookup returns CDR1 SGHRS and CDR2 YFSETQ.

The gene calls are TRBV14 and TRBJ2-4, with D tentatively TRBD1 (6 bases). V dropped 1 base and J dropped 5 bases, with 9 bases sitting between them. This CDR3 is built from 14 residues. Germline assignment: CDR1 SGHDN and CDR2 FVKESK. The CDR3 protein is CASSQGGLENIQYF. In nucleotides, the CDR3 is TGTGCCAGCAGCCAAGGGGGGCTCGAAAACATTCAGTACTTC.

This chain connects TRBV6-5 to TRBJ1-1; the match to TRBD1 covers 9 bases. With 7 bases clipped from V and 11 bases from J, the junction kept 11 bases outside the gene matches. The germline V gene has CDR1 MNHEY and CDR2 SVGAGI. The CDR3 has 13 amino acids. This CDR3 reads CASTVTGGAFAFF. For the CDR3, the DNA is TGTGCCAGCACCGTAACAGGGGGCGCATTTGCTTTCTTT.